The 31 T cell receptor beta chains reported below all come from one sample, sequenced in a study of identifying expanded T cells in peripheral blood. Generated by immunoSEQ multiplex PCR, the TCRdb table keeps only in-frame clones and is missing some. The data hold about 78,000 clones, with more than 70% observed a single time. The sample taken for sequencing was blood. The receptors were gathered from a person aged 18 to 75 in good health.

V gene TRBV11-2 combines with J gene TRBJ1-4, with D unclear. The ends were cut back, 5 bases at V and 5 bases at J, with 9 bases in the middle. The length of the CDR3 is 13 residues. Germline CDR1 is SGHAT and CDR2 is FQNNGV. CDR3 DNA sequence: TGTGCCAGCAGCCCCCAAATAAATGAAAAACTGTTTTTT. It is translated as CASSPQINEKLFF.

V is TRBV10-3 and J is TRBJ2-5, with D unresolved. The CDR3 contains 13 residues. Trimming pared 5 bases from V and 3 bases from J, leaving 10 bases between. In germline, CDR1 is ENHRY, CDR2 SYGVKD. For the CDR3, the DNA is TGTGCCATCAGTCTCCGCATAGAAGAGACCCAGTACTTC. This sequence encodes CAISLRIEETQYF.

This clone showed up just a few times. J is TRBJ2-5 and V is TRBV7-2; weak D call: TRBD2 (6 bases). The germline CDR1 and CDR2 sequences are SGHTA and FQGNSA. Trimming shortened V by 1 base and J by 6 bases, and 18 bases separated the two germline ends. The CDR3 covers 16 residues. The CDR3 DNA follows: TGTGCCAGCAGCTTAGGGGCGGGGACCCCTCCGAAGACCCAGTACTTC. Translated, it gives CASSLGAGTPPKTQYF.

The rearrangement links TRBV9 to TRBJ1-1; D gene ambiguous. From germline, CDR1 is SGDLS and CDR2 YYNGEE. V was cut by 0 bases and J by 4 bases, with 13 bases left in between. This CDR3 is 15 amino acids long. CDR3 loop: CASSVVGGVGTEAFF. DNA of the CDR3: TGTGCCAGCAGCGTAGTGGGCGGGGTAGGCACTGAAGCTTTCTTT. Full variable domain (remainder filled in from reference TRBV9 and TRBJ1-1): DSGVTQTPKHLITATGQRVTLRCSPRSGDLSVYWYQQSLDQGLQFLIQYYNGEERAKGNILERFSAQQFPDLHSELNLSSLELGDSALYFCASSVVGGVGTEAFFGQGTRLTVV.

The rearrangement joins TRBV28 to TRBJ1-3; D not resolved. The CDR3 consists of 14 residues. Germline lookup yields CDR1 MDHEN and CDR2 SYDVKM. Trimming took 2 bases from V and 4 from J, leaving 9 bases between them. CDR3 sequence reads: CASSLKRAGNTIYF. The CDR3 DNA reads TGTGCCAGCAGTTTAAAGAGGGCCGGAAACACCATATATTTT.

The table lists this clone with a count of one. V and J are TRBV29-1 and TRBJ2-3; D gene unclear. Germline lookup yields CDR1 SQVTM and CDR2 ANQGSEA. V lost 4 bases to trimming and J lost 1 base, with 9 bases between them. This CDR3 has 13 amino acids. CDR3 sequence: CSVVDSGTDTQYF. The CDR3, as DNA: TGCAGCGTTGTGGATAGTGGCACAGATACGCAGTATTTT.

This chain's CDR3 is CASSETGNEQFF. The CDR3 coding sequence is TGTGCCAGCAGTGAAACGGGGAATGAGCAGTTCTTC. The V gene is TRBV6-1, the J gene TRBJ2-1; TRBD2 is a possible D gene (5 bases). This CDR3 region has 12 residues. Germline V lookup: CDR1 MNHNS, CDR2 SASEGT. Trimming shortened V by 2 bases and J by 7 bases, and 6 bases separated the two germline ends.

By share, this clone counts as medium-sized. CDR3 amino acids: CASSNFRGGAFF. CDR3 nucleotides: TGTGCCAGCAGTAATTTCAGGGGGGGAGCTTTCTTT. The V gene is TRBV6-5, the J gene TRBJ1-1; TRBD1 matches 7 bases. Germline loops: CDR1 MNHEY, CDR2 SVGAGI. Germline trimming cut 5 bases from V and 10 bases from J; bases unmatched to any gene: 7. This CDR3 contains 12 residues.

This CDR3 reads CASASRPNTEAFF. CDR3 coding DNA: TGTGCCAGCGCCAGTCGGCCGAACACTGAAGCTTTCTTT. The chain combines TRBV6-5 with TRBJ1-1; D uncertain. The CDR3 is made up of 13 amino acids. V shed 8 bases and J shed 1 base, with 11 bases lying between them. The germline gives CDR1 MNHEY, CDR2 SVGAGI.

This chain uses TRBV5-1 with TRBJ1-6; 7 bases match TRBD1. Germline CDR1 SGHRS, CDR2 YFSETQ. This CDR3 comprises 18 residues. The junction had 13 bases not matched to a gene; V was cut back by 4 bases and J by 3 bases. CDR3 in DNA: TGCGCCAGCAGCCCGACAACGGGACAGACGCACTATAATTCACCCCTCCACTTT. Its translation is CASSPTTGQTHYNSPLHF.

The gene calls are TRBV13 and TRBJ2-1; 7 bases fit TRBD1. V lost 0 bases and J lost 15; bases outside the gene matches: 14. There are 15 residues in the CDR3. From germline, CDR1 is PRHDT and CDR2 FYEKMQ (reference sequence). The CDR3 sequence: CASSLGVGQGVVPFF. CDR3 DNA: TGTGCCAGCAGCTTAGGCGTCGGGCAGGGGGTAGTCCCGTTCTTC. Supplemented by reference TRBV13 and TRBJ2-1, the full variable domain reads AAGVIQSPRHLIKEKRETATLKCYPIPRHDTVYWYQQGPGQDPQFLISFYEKMQSDKGSIPDRFSAQQFSDYHSELNMSSLELGDSALYFCASSLGVGQGVVPFFGPGTRLTVL.

The chain uses TRBV19 and TRBJ1-2; the D gene is possibly TRBD1 (5 bases). V dropped 3 bases and J dropped 4 bases, with 12 bases sitting between them. The germline V gene has CDR1 LNHDA and CDR2 SQIVND (reference sequence). The CDR3 length is 14 residues. CDR3 sequence reads: CASSIDSRSYGYTF. In DNA, the CDR3 is TGTGCCAGTAGTATTGACAGCAGGTCCTATGGCTACACCTTC.

The chain is built from TRBV6-5 and TRBJ2-2, with TRBD2 matching over 11 bases. CDR1 is MNHEY, CDR2 SVGAGI, per germline. V lost 8 bases, J lost 4 bases, and 6 bases stayed unmatched. The CDR3 length is 15 residues. The CDR3 region has the DNA TGTGCCAGCTCCGGTACTAGCGGGGGCACCGGGGAGCTGTTTTTT. Translated, it gives CASSGTSGGTGELFF.

A word on this clone: One end of the junction fails to match germline, which may point to a read error. J is TRBJ2-7 and V is TRBV5-1; TRBD2 aligns across 13 bases. The CDR3 spans 13 residues. In germline, CDR1 is SGHRS, CDR2 YFSETQ. The CDR3 DNA reads TGCGCCAGCAGCTTGGACCCACTAGCGGGGGGGATCTTC. It encodes CASSLDPLAGGIF.

This sequence joins TRBV2 and TRBJ2-1, with D hard to call. CDR1 is SNHLY and CDR2 is FYNNEI in the germline V gene. The CDR3 is 10 residues long. With 7 bases removed from V and 7 bases from J, the gap between germline ends came to 5 bases. CDR3: CASKINEQFF. Written as DNA, the CDR3 is TGTGCCAGCAAAATAAATGAGCAGTTCTTC.

This chain links TRBV15 with TRBJ2-3; 8 bases are a match to TRBD2. V trimming: 1 base; J trimming: 2 bases; junction bases outside the gene matches: 2. This CDR3 spans 15 amino acids. The germline V gene encodes CDR1 LNHNV and CDR2 YYDKDF (reference sequence). CDR3 DNA: TGTGCCACCAGCAGAGCGGGGGGGCACACAGATACGCAGTATTTT. Translation gives CATSRAGGHTDTQYF.

The rearrangement joins TRBV7-2 to TRBJ2-7, with D perhaps being TRBD1 or TRBD2 (5 bases each). The CDR3 sequence is 15 residues long. Germline values: CDR1 SGHTA, CDR2 FQGNSA. The ends were cut back, 9 bases at V and 0 bases at J, with 18 bases in the middle. The CDR3 DNA reads as TGTGCCAGTAACGGAGAGGGGCCCCTCTCCTACGAGCAGTACTTC. Translating gives CASNGEGPLSYEQYF.

This sequence joins TRBV7-2 and TRBJ2-1, with 15 positions matching TRBD2. The germline V gene encodes CDR1 SGHTA and CDR2 FQGNSA. The CDR3 sequence is 15 residues long. V shed 5 bases, J shed 8 bases, and the junction held 4 bases outside the gene matches. CDR3 nucleotide sequence: TGTGCCAGCAGCCGAGGACTAGCGGGGGGGTATGAGCAGTTCTTC. This gives the protein CASSRGLAGGYEQFF.

Only one count was recorded for this clone. The chain combines TRBV18 with TRBJ2-7, with D possibly TRBD1 on 6 matching bases. The germline V gene encodes CDR1 KGHSH and CDR2 LQKENI. The V end lost 4 bases, the J end lost 0 bases, and 16 bases lay between the germline ends. This CDR3 comprises 16 residues. CDR3: CASSLQQGASSYEQYF. As DNA, the CDR3 is TGTGCCAGCTCACTACAACAGGGTGCTAGCTCCTACGAGCAGTACTTC.

This sequence joins TRBV19 and TRBJ1-1; 9 positions match TRBD1. The V segment lost 6 bases and the J segment 0 bases; nucleotides outside the gene matches: 2. The germline V gene has CDR1 LNHDA and CDR2 SQIVND (reference sequence). CDR3 size: 14 residues. The CDR3 reads CASRQGAVNTEAFF. CDR3 coding DNA: TGTGCCAGTAGACAGGGGGCGGTGAACACTGAAGCTTTCTTT.

The V and J genes are TRBV11-2 and TRBJ2-7, with no clear D. This CDR3 has 12 amino acids. V was cut by 5 bases and J by 2 bases, with 7 bases left in between. The germline V gene has CDR1 SGHAT and CDR2 FQNNGV. The CDR3, as DNA: TGTGCCAGCAGCCCCACCGCCTACGAGCAGTACTTC. It translates to CASSPTAYEQYF.

The chain couples TRBV7-2 to TRBJ1-6; D is unresolved. Trimming stripped 5 bases from V and 8 bases from J, with 10 bases between. In germline, CDR1 is SGHTA, CDR2 FQGNSA. The CDR3 contains 13 residues. The CDR3 nucleotides read TGTGCCAGCAGCCCCTTTGTGGATTCACCCCTCCACTTT. This codes for CASSPFVDSPLHF.

This sequence joins TRBV15 and TRBJ2-2, with D unclear. Germline V lookup: CDR1 LNHNV, CDR2 YYDKDF (reference sequence). The CDR3 is made up of 15 amino acids. V lost 0 bases and J lost 5, with 10 bases in between. The CDR3 nucleotides read TGTGCCACCAGCAGAGATTATGGGGATACCGGGGAGCTGTTTTTT. It translates to CATSRDYGDTGELFF.

This chain joins TRBV11-2 and TRBJ1-5; D is undetermined. The V end lost 8 bases, the J end lost 6 bases, and 14 bases lay between the germline ends. Germline-derived CDR1 and CDR2 are SGHAT and FQNNGV. The CDR3 runs 13 residues. The CDR3 nucleotides read TGTGCCAGCTCAGCTTATGGTAGTCAGCCCCAGCATTTT. Protein sequence: CASSAYGSQPQHF.

The genes are TRBV7-9 and TRBJ2-5; tentatively, D is TRBD1 (7 bases). The germline CDR1 and CDR2 sequences are SEHNR and FQNEAQ (reference sequence). Trimming removed 10 bases from V and 1 base from J, with 16 bases in between. CDR3 length equals 14 residues. DNA for the CDR3: TGTGCCACCTACAGGGGAGGTAGCCAAGAGACCCAGTACTTC. Translated: CATYRGGSQETQYF.

V and J are TRBV10-3 and TRBJ2-3; D is unclear. The germline gives CDR1 ENHRY, CDR2 SYGVKD. V lost 6 bases and J lost 1, with 17 bases in between. The CDR3 sequence is 16 residues long. The CDR3 bases are TGTGCCATCAGCGAACCTCCTAGTCGGCGCACAGATACGCAGTATTTT. It translates to CAISEPPSRRTDTQYF.

This chain joins TRBV27 and TRBJ1-2; 10 bases align to TRBD1. The V segment lost 2 bases and the J segment 7 bases; nucleotides outside the gene matches: 10. CDR1 is MNHEY and CDR2 is SMNVEV in the germline V gene (reference sequence). CDR3 size: 16 residues. Written as DNA, the CDR3 is TGTGCCAGCAGTTTAGGGACAGGGGCGGCTAAAAGTGGCTACACCTTC. Translating gives CASSLGTGAAKSGYTF.

The chain links TRBV5-4 to TRBJ2-7, with a tentative D call TRBD2 (6 bases). Trimming left V 2 bases short and J 3 bases short, with 12 bases between. The germline V gene encodes CDR1 SGHNT and CDR2 YYREEE (reference sequence). The CDR3 contains 14 residues. The CDR3 DNA reads TGTGCCAGCAGCTTCAACGGCGGGATCTACGAGCAGTACTTC. It is translated as CASSFNGGIYEQYF.

V and J are TRBV28 and TRBJ2-7, with D perhaps matching TRBD1 or TRBD2 (5 bases each). The germline CDR1 and CDR2 sequences are MDHEN and SYDVKM. Trimming pared 7 bases from V and 4 bases from J, leaving 17 bases between. The CDR3 sequence is 14 residues long. CDR3 region: CASTSPGAGYEQYF. The CDR3 DNA reads as TGTGCCAGCACCTCTCCCGGGGCAGGGTACGAGCAGTACTTC.

This rearrangement joins TRBV7-9 to TRBJ1-5, with D unclear. The CDR3 runs to 13 residues. Germline values: CDR1 SEHNR, CDR2 FQNEAQ (reference sequence). Trimming stripped 1 base from V and 4 bases from J, with 5 bases between. The DNA for the CDR3 is TGTGCCAGCAGCTTAGGGCTGAATCAGCCCCAGCATTTT. Translated, it gives CASSLGLNQPQHF.

V usage is TRBV7-2 and J usage is TRBJ1-5; D remains unclear. The germline V gene encodes CDR1 SGHTA and CDR2 FQGNSA. The CDR3 sequence is 16 residues long. V gave up 3 bases and J gave up 0 bases, with 12 bases separating them. CDR3 loop: CASSLGATDSNQPQHF. DNA of the CDR3: TGTGCCAGCAGCTTGGGTGCCACCGATAGCAATCAGCCCCAGCATTTT.